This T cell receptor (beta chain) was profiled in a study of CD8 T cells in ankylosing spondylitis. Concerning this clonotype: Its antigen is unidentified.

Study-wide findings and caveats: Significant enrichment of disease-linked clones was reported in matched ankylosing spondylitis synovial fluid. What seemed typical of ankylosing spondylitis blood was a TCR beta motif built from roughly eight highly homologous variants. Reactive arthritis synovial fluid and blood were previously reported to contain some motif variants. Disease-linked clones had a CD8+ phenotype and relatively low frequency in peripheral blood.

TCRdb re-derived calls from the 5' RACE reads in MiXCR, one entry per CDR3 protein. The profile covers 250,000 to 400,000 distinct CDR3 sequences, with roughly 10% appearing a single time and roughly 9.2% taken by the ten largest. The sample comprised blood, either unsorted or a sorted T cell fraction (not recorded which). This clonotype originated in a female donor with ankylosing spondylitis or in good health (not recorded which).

CDR3 region: CASSLVVGASSYNEQFF. Here the CDR3 DNA reads TGTGCCAGCAGCTTAGTGGTTGGAGCGAGTTCCTACAATGAGCAGTTCTTC. This chain uses TRBV7-6 with TRBJ2-1; D gene uncertain. The CDR3 has 17 amino acids. V lost 1 base, J lost 1 base, and 14 bases lay in between. Per the germline V gene, CDR1 is SGHVS and CDR2 is FNYEAQ.